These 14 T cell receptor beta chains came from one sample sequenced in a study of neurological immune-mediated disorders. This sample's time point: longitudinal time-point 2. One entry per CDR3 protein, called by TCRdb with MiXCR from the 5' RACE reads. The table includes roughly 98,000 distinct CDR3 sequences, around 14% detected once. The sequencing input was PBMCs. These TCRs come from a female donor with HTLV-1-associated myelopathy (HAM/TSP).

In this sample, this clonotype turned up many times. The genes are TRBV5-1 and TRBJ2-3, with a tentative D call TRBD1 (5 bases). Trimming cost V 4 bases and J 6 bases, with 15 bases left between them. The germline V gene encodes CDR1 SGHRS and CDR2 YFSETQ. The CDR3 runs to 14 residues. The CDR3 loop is CASSAARGDDTQYF. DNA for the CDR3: TGCGCCAGCAGCGCGGCTAGGGGTGATGATACGCAGTATTTT.

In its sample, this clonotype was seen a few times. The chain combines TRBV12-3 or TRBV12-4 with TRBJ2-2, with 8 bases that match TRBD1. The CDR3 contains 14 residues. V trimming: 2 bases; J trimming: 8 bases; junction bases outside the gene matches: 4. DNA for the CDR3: TGTGCCAGCAGTTTAAACCAGGGGGCAGGGGAGCTGTTTTTT. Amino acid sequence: CASSLNQGAGELFF.

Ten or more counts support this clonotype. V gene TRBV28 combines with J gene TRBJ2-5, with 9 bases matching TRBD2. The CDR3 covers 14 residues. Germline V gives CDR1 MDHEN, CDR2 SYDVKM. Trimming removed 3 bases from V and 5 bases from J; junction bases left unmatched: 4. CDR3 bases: TGTGCCAGCAGTTTGCCTAGCGGGGACGAGACCCAGTACTTC. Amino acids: CASSLPSGDETQYF.

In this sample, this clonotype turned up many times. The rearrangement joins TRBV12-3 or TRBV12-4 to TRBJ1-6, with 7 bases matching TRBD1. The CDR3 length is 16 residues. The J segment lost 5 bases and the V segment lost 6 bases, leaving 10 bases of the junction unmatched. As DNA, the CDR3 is TGTGCCAGCAGCCGCCAGGGGGGTCCGAATAATTCACCCCTCCACTTT. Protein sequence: CASSRQGGPNNSPLHF.

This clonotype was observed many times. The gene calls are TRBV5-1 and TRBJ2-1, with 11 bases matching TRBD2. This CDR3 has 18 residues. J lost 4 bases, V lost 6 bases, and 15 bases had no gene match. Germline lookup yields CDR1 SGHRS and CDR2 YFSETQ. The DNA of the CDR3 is TGCGCCAGCACCCCGGCGGGTATGGGACTAGCGGCATACAATGAGCAGTTCTTC. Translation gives CASTPAGMGLAAYNEQFF.

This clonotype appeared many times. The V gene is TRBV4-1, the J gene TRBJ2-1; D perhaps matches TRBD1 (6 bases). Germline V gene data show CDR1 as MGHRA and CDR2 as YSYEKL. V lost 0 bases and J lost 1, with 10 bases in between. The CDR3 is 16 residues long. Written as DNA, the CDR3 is TGCGCCAGCAGCCAAGAGGTGGGGGCGTCCTACAATGAGCAGTTCTTC. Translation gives CASSQEVGASYNEQFF.

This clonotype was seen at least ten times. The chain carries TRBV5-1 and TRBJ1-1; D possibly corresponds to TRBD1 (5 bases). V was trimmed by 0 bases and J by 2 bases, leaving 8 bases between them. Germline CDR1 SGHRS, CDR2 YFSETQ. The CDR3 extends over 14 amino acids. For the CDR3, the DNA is TGCGCCAGCAGCTTGGTGACAGAAAACACTGAAGCTTTCTTT. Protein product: CASSLVTENTEAFF.

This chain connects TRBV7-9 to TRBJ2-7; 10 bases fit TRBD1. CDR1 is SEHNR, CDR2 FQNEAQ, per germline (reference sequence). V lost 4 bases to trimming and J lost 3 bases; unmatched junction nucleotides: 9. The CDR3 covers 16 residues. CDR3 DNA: TGTGCCAGCAGCTCGGGACAGGGGCGGGTTGTCTACGAGCAGTACTTC. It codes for CASSSGQGRVVYEQYF.

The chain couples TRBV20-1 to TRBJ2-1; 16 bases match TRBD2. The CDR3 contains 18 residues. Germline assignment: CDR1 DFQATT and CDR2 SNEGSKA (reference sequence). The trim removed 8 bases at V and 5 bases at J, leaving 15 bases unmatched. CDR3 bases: TGCAGTATAAAGAAACCCGGGACTAGCGGGGGGGCTGACAATGAGCAGTTCTTC. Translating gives CSIKKPGTSGGADNEQFF.

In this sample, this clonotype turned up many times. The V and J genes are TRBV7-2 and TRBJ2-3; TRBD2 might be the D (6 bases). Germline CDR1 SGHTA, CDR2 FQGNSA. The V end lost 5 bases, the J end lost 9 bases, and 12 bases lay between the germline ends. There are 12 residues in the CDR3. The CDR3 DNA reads TGTGCCAGCAGCCTGGTGGGGAGGACGCAGTATTTT. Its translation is CASSLVGRTQYF.

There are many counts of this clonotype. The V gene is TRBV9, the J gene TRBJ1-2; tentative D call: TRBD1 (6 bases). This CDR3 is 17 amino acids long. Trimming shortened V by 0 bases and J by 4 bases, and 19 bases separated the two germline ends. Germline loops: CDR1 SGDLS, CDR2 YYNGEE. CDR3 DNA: TGTGCCAGCAGCGTAGAATTTGAGGGGGGGCGCGCCTATGGCTACACCTTC. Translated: CASSVEFEGGRAYGYTF.

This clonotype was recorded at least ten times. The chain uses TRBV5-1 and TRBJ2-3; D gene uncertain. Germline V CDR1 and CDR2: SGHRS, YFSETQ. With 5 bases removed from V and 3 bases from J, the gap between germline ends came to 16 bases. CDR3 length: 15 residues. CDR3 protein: CASRVTFEMTDTQYF. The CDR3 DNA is TGCGCCAGCAGGGTAACATTCGAAATGACAGATACGCAGTATTTT.

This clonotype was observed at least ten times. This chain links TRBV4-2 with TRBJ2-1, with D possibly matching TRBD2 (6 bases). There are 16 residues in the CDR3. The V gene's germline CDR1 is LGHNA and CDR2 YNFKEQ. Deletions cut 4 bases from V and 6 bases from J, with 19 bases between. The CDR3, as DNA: TGTGCCAGCAGCCCGTTCGGTGGTACTAGCAGCAATGAGCAGTTCTTC. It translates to CASSPFGGTSSNEQFF.

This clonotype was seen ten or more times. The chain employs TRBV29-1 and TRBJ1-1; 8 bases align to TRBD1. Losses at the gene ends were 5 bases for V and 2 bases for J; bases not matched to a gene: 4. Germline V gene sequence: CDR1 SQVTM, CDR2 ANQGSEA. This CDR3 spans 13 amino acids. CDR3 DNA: TGCAGCGTTACAGGGGGAATTAACACTGAAGCTTTCTTT. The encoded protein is CSVTGGINTEAFF.